The 19 T cell receptor beta chains below all came from one sample that was sequenced in a study of neurological immune-mediated disorders. Each CDR3 protein is one row after TCRdb ran MiXCR on the 5' RACE reads. The sample lists some 29,000 distinct CDR3 sequences, around 12% occurring once. Sequenced: PBMCs. All receptors derive from a man aged 55 to 69 in good health.

This clonotype showed up many times. The chain links TRBV5-1 to TRBJ1-5, with 7 bases matching TRBD1. Unmatched junction bases numbered 5, after V lost 4 bases and J lost 1 base. The CDR3 is 15 residues long. CDR1 is SGHRS and CDR2 is YFSETQ in the germline V gene. The CDR3 here is CASSGLGQSNQPQHF. For the CDR3, the DNA is TGCGCCAGCAGCGGATTGGGACAGAGCAATCAGCCCCAGCATTTT.

The table lists this clonotype with many counts. The V call is TRBV12-3 or TRBV12-4, the J call TRBJ1-3; possibly TRBD1 for D (6 bases). This CDR3 has 15 residues. Trimming cost V 1 base and J 0 bases, with 7 bases left between them. The CDR3 is CASSLVQGSGNTIYF. CDR3 sequence (DNA): TGTGCCAGCAGTTTAGTACAGGGCTCTGGAAACACCATATATTTT.

The table lists this clonotype with many counts. The V gene is TRBV7-8, the J gene TRBJ2-3, with 8 bases aligning to TRBD2. Trimming cost V 2 bases and J 4 bases; bases outside gene matches: 5. Per the germline V gene, CDR1 is SGHVS and CDR2 is FQNEAQ. The CDR3 has 15 amino acids. This CDR3 is CASSLNSGRADTQYF. The CDR3 DNA is TGTGCCAGCAGCTTAAACAGCGGGAGAGCAGATACGCAGTATTTT.

This clonotype was seen repeatedly, ten times or more. The rearrangement uses TRBV3-1 and TRBJ1-5; D is uncertain. The CDR3 is made up of 13 amino acids. CDR1 LGHDT and CDR2 YNNKEL come from the germline V gene (reference sequence). V lost 3 bases and J lost 3, with 6 bases in between. CDR3 residues: CASSQGNNQPQHF. CDR3 coding DNA: TGTGCCAGCAGCCAGGGGAACAATCAGCCCCAGCATTTT.

This clonotype was seen many times. V gene TRBV5-1 combines with J gene TRBJ2-2, with TRBD2 matching over 9 bases. The CDR3 covers 17 residues. Trimming took 6 bases from V and 4 from J; bases not matched to a gene: 13. Germline V gene data show CDR1 as SGHRS and CDR2 as YFSETQ. The CDR3 loop is CASTLRTMRGGTGELFF. DNA of the CDR3: TGCGCCAGCACCCTTCGGACTATGCGGGGGGGCACCGGGGAGCTGTTTTTT.

This clonotype was recorded at least ten times. The CDR3 coding sequence is TGTGCCAGCAGCTTAACAGGGAAAAAGGATGGCTACACCTTC. This sequence encodes CASSLTGKKDGYTF. The chain uses TRBV7-8 and TRBJ1-2; D might be TRBD1 (6 bases). V was pared by 2 bases and J by 6 bases, with 13 bases between. Germline CDR1 SGHVS, CDR2 FQNEAQ. The CDR3 consists of 14 residues.

The CDR3 region is CAISESTVVGNQPQHF. Here the CDR3 DNA reads TGTGCCATCAGTGAGTCGACGGTGGTTGGCAATCAGCCCCAGCATTTT. The chain carries TRBV10-3 and TRBJ1-5; D remains unclear. The V and J ends lost 0 bases and 2 bases respectively, with 11 bases between them. CDR3 length: 16 amino acids. CDR1 ENHRY and CDR2 SYGVKD come from the germline V gene.

In this sample, this clonotype turned up many times. The rearrangement links TRBV15 to TRBJ2-3, with D hard to call. The V end lost 1 base, the J end lost 2 bases, and 7 bases lay between the germline ends. Germline CDR1 LNHNV, CDR2 YYDKDF (reference sequence). This CDR3 is 14 amino acids long. The CDR3: CATSRALTTDTQYF. CDR3 DNA sequence: TGTGCCACCAGCAGAGCTCTTACCACAGATACGCAGTATTTT.

This clonotype was seen repeatedly, ten times or more. CDR3 region: CSVDYRDGNEQFF. The CDR3 nucleotides read TGCAGCGTTGACTATCGGGACGGGAATGAGCAGTTCTTC. The chain recombines TRBV29-1 with TRBJ2-1, with D perhaps given as TRBD1 or TRBD2 (5 bases each). CDR1 is SQVTM and CDR2 is ANQGSEA in the germline V gene. The CDR3 totals 13 residues. Trimming shortened V by 3 bases and J by 7 bases, and 13 bases separated the two germline ends.

Of note for this clonotype: No conserved phenylalanine or tryptophan is present at the end of the CDR3, so a read error is the likely explanation. The V gene is TRBV5-1, the J gene TRBJ2-7, with D maybe TRBD2 (6 bases). The length of the CDR3 is 14 residues. Per germline, CDR1 SGHRS and CDR2 YFSETQ. The CDR3 loop reads CASSRDSINYEQYL. The CDR3 bases are TGCGCAAGCAGCAGGGACTCGATTAACTACGAGCAGTACTTA.

This clonotype is medium-sized. V is TRBV20-1 and J is TRBJ2-2; 8 bases line up with TRBD1. Germline CDR1 is DFQATT and CDR2 is SNEGSKA (reference sequence). After removal of 6 bases from V and 4 bases from J, the junction contained 7 bases not matched to a gene. The CDR3 runs 14 residues. The CDR3 DNA reads TGCAGTGCAACCGGACAGGGAGTCACCGGGGAGCTGTTTTTT. Translated: CSATGQGVTGELFF.

Ten or more counts support this clonotype. The chain recombines TRBV11-3 with TRBJ2-7; 7 nucleotides line up with TRBD1. V shed 4 bases, J shed 5 bases, and the junction held 14 bases outside the gene matches. Germline assignment: CDR1 SGHNT and CDR2 YENEEA. This CDR3 is 16 amino acids long. The CDR3 sequence: CASSWGTAPDIDEQYF. The CDR3 DNA is TGTGCCAGCAGCTGGGGGACAGCCCCAGACATCGACGAGCAGTACTTC.

This clonotype came up many times. The V call is TRBV2, the J call TRBJ2-1; unclear D gene. Trimming took 9 bases from V and 6 from J, leaving 12 bases between them. The CDR3 covers 12 residues. Germline CDR1 SNHLY, CDR2 FYNNEI. Written as DNA, the CDR3 is TGTGCCAGGAGAGAAGTGGTCAATGAGCAGTTCTTC. Encoded protein: CARREVVNEQFF.

This clonotype has a single count. The chain employs TRBV12-3 or TRBV12-4 and TRBJ2-7; 8 bases line up with TRBD1. This CDR3 has 12 amino acids. Germline trimming cut 6 bases from V and 3 bases from J; bases unmatched to any gene: 1. CDR3 coding DNA: TGTGCCAGCAGAGACAGGGGCTACGAGCAGTACTTC. It yields the protein CASRDRGYEQYF.

This clonotype occurred many times. The rearrangement links TRBV2 to TRBJ1-2; D not certain. The CDR3 spans 14 residues. Germline CDR1 is SNHLY and CDR2 is FYNNEI. V was cut by 1 base and J by 5 bases, with 11 bases left in between. The CDR3 DNA sequence: TGTGCCAGCAGTGAAGGAAGTTCTTTGTATGGCTACACCTTC. Translated: CASSEGSSLYGYTF.

This chain connects TRBV20-1 to TRBJ1-1; D possibly corresponds to TRBD1 (5 bases). V dropped 7 bases and J dropped 2 bases, with 11 bases sitting between them. The length of the CDR3 is 12 residues. Looked up from germline, CDR1 is DFQATT and CDR2 is SNEGSKA (reference sequence). The chain's CDR3 is CSGGGANTEAFF. CDR3 DNA sequence: TGCAGTGGAGGAGGGGCTAACACTGAAGCTTTCTTT.

This clonotype was recorded many times. This chain joins TRBV10-3 and TRBJ1-1; D not certain. Deletions cut 2 bases from V and 0 bases from J, with 10 bases between. Germline V CDR1 and CDR2: ENHRY, SYGVKD. The CDR3 length is 15 residues. The CDR3 loop reads CAISENSVMNTEAFF. CDR3 bases: TGTGCCATCAGTGAGAATTCGGTCATGAACACTGAAGCTTTCTTT.

The table lists this clonotype with many counts. The CDR3 reads CASSLLTGAGNTIYF. The DNA of the CDR3 is TGTGCCAGCAGTTTGTTAACAGGGGCCGGAAACACCATATATTTT. The J gene is TRBJ1-3, the V gene TRBV28; 7 bases match TRBD1. Germline values: CDR1 MDHEN, CDR2 SYDVKM. After removal of 3 bases from V and 4 bases from J, the junction contained 6 bases not matched to a gene. The CDR3 consists of 15 residues.

Ten or more counts support this clonotype. This rearrangement joins TRBV5-1 to TRBJ2-1, with 8 bases matching TRBD2. CDR1 SGHRS and CDR2 YFSETQ come from the germline V gene. The V segment lost 3 bases and the J segment 0 bases; nucleotides outside the gene matches: 5. The CDR3 extends over 16 amino acids. In DNA form, the CDR3 reads TGCGCCAGCAGCTCAGTAGCGGGGAGCTCCTACAATGAGCAGTTCTTC. Protein sequence: CASSSVAGSSYNEQFF.